These 18 T cell receptor beta chains were all obtained from the same sample, sequenced in a study of T cell responses to AZD1222 COVID-19 vaccine. Produced via immunoSEQ multiplex PCR; TCRdb's table is partial and in-frame only. The repertoire holds about 140,000 clones, about 90% seen once, with 6.5% to 8% in the top ten. The sequences come from peripheral blood, collected 28 days after the second dose of the MenACWY control vaccine. The source of these receptors is an adult who received the MenACWY meningococcal vaccine as a control.

The rearrangement uses TRBV3-1 (or the pseudogene TRBV3-2) and TRBJ1-1; no reliable D call. The germline CDR1 and CDR2 sequences are LGHDT and YNNKEL (reference sequence). The ends were cut back, 6 bases at V and 10 bases at J, with 12 bases in the middle. This CDR3 is 11 amino acids long. The CDR3 region is CASSPFGVAFF. The CDR3 DNA follows: TGTGCCAGCAGTCCTTTTGGAGTAGCTTTCTTT.

This chain joins TRBV6-2 or TRBV6-3 and TRBJ1-4, with D uncertain. Germline CDR1 and CDR2: MNHEY and SVGEGT. Between the trimmed V and J ends, which lost 6 bases and 1 base, there was a span of 9 bases. The CDR3 runs 14 residues. The CDR3 sequence is CASSTWVTNEKLFF. The DNA of the CDR3 is TGTGCCAGCAGCACCTGGGTAACTAATGAAAAACTGTTTTTT.

V and J are TRBV27 and TRBJ1-5, with a tentative D call TRBD1 (5 bases). Per the germline V gene, CDR1 is MNHEY and CDR2 is SMNVEV (reference sequence). V dropped 6 bases and J dropped 6 bases, with 12 bases sitting between them. This CDR3 has 13 amino acids. The CDR3 nucleotides are TGTGCCAGCAGCAGGGAGGTGGGTCAGCCCCAGCATTTT. As protein: CASSREVGQPQHF.

This chain's CDR3 is CASSRLSQPQHF. The CDR3 DNA sequence: TGTGCCAGCAGTCGCCTGAGCCAACCCCAGCATTTT. The gene calls are TRBV7-9 and TRBJ1-5; D unresolved. Germline V gene sequence: CDR1 SEHNR, CDR2 FQNEAQ (reference sequence). Trimming left V 6 bases short and J 10 bases short, with 13 bases between. This CDR3 spans 12 amino acids.

The gene calls are TRBV7-9 and TRBJ1-1, with 10 bases that match TRBD1. The CDR3 is 15 amino acids. V shed 5 bases and J 4 bases; nucleotides not matched to a gene: 7. Germline V CDR1 and CDR2: SEHNR, FQNEAQ (reference sequence). The CDR3 bases are TGTGCCAGCAGCATGACAGGGGGCAAGACCACTGAAGCTTTCTTT. Its protein product is CASSMTGGKTTEAFF.

The chain links TRBV2 to TRBJ1-5; no clear D gene. The germline V and J ends were trimmed by 0 bases and 6 bases, with 9 bases remaining between them. CDR3 length: 14 amino acids. The germline CDR1 and CDR2 sequences are SNHLY and FYNNEI. CDR3 in DNA: TGTGCCAGCAGTGAAGCGGTCGTCAGTCAGCCCCAGCATTTT. It yields the protein CASSEAVVSQPQHF.

J is TRBJ1-1 and V is TRBV28; no clear D gene. Per germline, CDR1 MDHEN and CDR2 SYDVKM. CDR3 length equals 12 residues. V lost 5 bases and J 9 bases, leaving 13 bases between the germline ends. In DNA form, the CDR3 reads TGTGCCAGCAGTCCCGTAGGGAGGCAAGCTTTCTTT. Translated, it gives CASSPVGRQAFF. Looking up the rest from reference TRBV28 and TRBJ1-1 gives the full variable domain: DVKVTQSSRYLVKRTGEKVFLECVQDMDHENMFWYRQDPGLGLRLIYFSYDVKMKEKGDIPEGYSVSREKKERFSLILESASTNQTSMYLCASSPVGRQAFFGQGTRLTVV.

The J gene is TRBJ2-1, the V gene TRBV4-3; 15 nucleotides align to TRBD2. Germline CDR1 reads LGHNA; CDR2 reads YSLEER. This CDR3 has 16 residues. The trim removed 4 bases at V and 3 bases at J, leaving 1 base unmatched. The CDR3 DNA reads as TGCGCCAGCAGCCGGGGACTAGCGGGAGGCTACAATGAGCAGTTCTTC. It translates to CASSRGLAGGYNEQFF.

This chain uses TRBV10-3 with TRBJ2-5, with D possibly being TRBD2 (6 bases). The length of the CDR3 is 16 residues. V was pared by 3 bases and J by 2 bases, with 16 bases between. The germline CDR1 and CDR2 sequences are ENHRY and SYGVKD. The CDR3 loop is CAISDNREWGQETQYF. In DNA, the CDR3 is TGTGCCATCAGTGATAACCGGGAGTGGGGGCAAGAGACCCAGTACTTC.

The chain employs TRBV12-5 and TRBJ1-2, with 7 bases aligning to TRBD1. This CDR3 comprises 17 residues. Germline CDR1 is LGHNT and CDR2 is FRNRAP. Losses at the gene ends were 1 base for V and 4 bases for J; bases not matched to a gene: 12. In nucleotides, the CDR3 is TGTGCTAGTGGTTTGGACAATATTAGGACAGGAGCCTATGGCTACACCTTC. Amino acids: CASGLDNIRTGAYGYTF.

The chain employs TRBV9 and TRBJ2-3; TRBD2 agrees at 11 bases. From germline, CDR1 is SGDLS and CDR2 YYNGEE. The CDR3 is 17 residues long. Germline trimming cut 0 bases from V and 2 bases from J; bases unmatched to any gene: 5. CDR3 nucleotide sequence: TGTGCCAGCAGCGTAGAGGCTAGCGGGGGGCCCACAGATACGCAGTATTTT. Amino acid sequence: CASSVEASGGPTDTQYF.

The V call is TRBV30, the J call TRBJ1-1; a possible D gene is TRBD1 (5 bases). Per germline, CDR1 GTSNPN and CDR2 SVGIG (reference sequence). This CDR3 is 16 amino acids long. V was trimmed by 3 bases and J by 0 bases, leaving 17 bases between them. The CDR3 bases are TGTGCCTGGAGGCGGCAGGGACTATCAATGAACACTGAAGCTTTCTTT. Translation gives CAWRRQGLSMNTEAFF. Based on the CDR3 plus reference TRBV30 and TRBJ1-1, the full variable domain is SQTIHQWPATLVQPVGSPLSLECTVEGTSNPNLYWYRQAAGRGLQLLFYSVGIGQISSEVPQNLSASRPQDRQFILSSKKLLLSDSGFYLCAWRRQGLSMNTEAFFGQGTRLTVV.

V is TRBV27 and J is TRBJ1-5; D is perhaps TRBD1 (6 bases). V lost 0 bases to trimming and J lost 7 bases, with 16 bases between them. From germline, CDR1 is MNHEY and CDR2 SMNVEV (reference sequence). CDR3 length: 16 residues. This CDR3 reads CASSLSLRAGEQPQHF. In nucleotides, the CDR3 is TGTGCCAGCAGTTTATCGCTCAGGGCAGGGGAACAGCCCCAGCATTTT.

The table lists this clone with a count of one. The CDR3 is CASSNTSGRALENRELFF. The CDR3 region has the DNA TGTGCCAGCAGCAATACCAGCGGGAGGGCCTTAGAGAACCGGGAGCTGTTTTTT. The V gene is TRBV27, the J gene TRBJ2-2, with 10 bases aligning to TRBD2. Trimming cost V 6 bases and J 9 bases; bases outside gene matches: 19. CDR3 length equals 18 residues. Germline CDR1 is MNHEY and CDR2 is SMNVEV (reference sequence).

The chain recombines TRBV18 with TRBJ2-1; D unresolved. The germline CDR1 and CDR2 sequences are KGHSH and LQKENI. The ends were cut back, 2 bases at V and 10 bases at J, with 9 bases in the middle. The length of the CDR3 is 12 residues. CDR3 loop: CASSPNQWEQFF. CDR3 in DNA: TGTGCCAGCTCACCAAATCAATGGGAGCAGTTCTTC.

The CDR3 nucleotides read TGTGCCAGCAGTGATGCGGGGAAAGAGACCCAGTACTTC. It codes for CASSDAGKETQYF. The chain is built from TRBV25-1 and TRBJ2-5; D possibly corresponds to TRBD2 (6 bases). Germline CDR1 MGHDK, CDR2 SYGVNS. The CDR3 is 13 residues long. With 3 bases removed from V and 3 bases from J, the gap between germline ends came to 8 bases.

The table lists this clone with a few counts. The V and J genes are TRBV19 and TRBJ1-5; 9 bases are shared with TRBD1. The CDR3 spans 14 residues. The germline CDR1 and CDR2 sequences are LNHDA and SQIVND (reference sequence). J was trimmed by 6 bases and V by 5 bases; bases with no gene match: 5. In DNA form, the CDR3 reads TGTGCCAGTAGTTTTCCGGGACAGGGTCAGCCCCAGCATTTT. The encoded protein is CASSFPGQGQPQHF.

The rearrangement uses TRBV7-2 and TRBJ2-7, with D possibly being TRBD1 (8 bases). In germline, CDR1 is SGHTA, CDR2 FQGNSA. V was clipped by 2 bases and J by 7 bases, with 24 bases between them. The CDR3 length is 17 residues. The CDR3 DNA is TGTGCCAGCAGCTTAACGTTGGGGGGGACAGGCCGAGGGGAGCAGTACTTC. Translated: CASSLTLGGTGRGEQYF.